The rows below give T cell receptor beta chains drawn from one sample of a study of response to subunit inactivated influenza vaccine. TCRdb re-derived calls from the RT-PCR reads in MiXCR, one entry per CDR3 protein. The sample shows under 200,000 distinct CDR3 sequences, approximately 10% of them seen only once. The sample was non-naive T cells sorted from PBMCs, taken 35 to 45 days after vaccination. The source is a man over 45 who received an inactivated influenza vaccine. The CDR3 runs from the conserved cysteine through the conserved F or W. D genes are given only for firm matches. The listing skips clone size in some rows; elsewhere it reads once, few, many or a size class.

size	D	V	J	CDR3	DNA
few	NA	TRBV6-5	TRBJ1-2	CASSYDRLNYGYTF	TGTGCCAGCAGTTACGACAGGCTTAACTATGGCTACACCTTC
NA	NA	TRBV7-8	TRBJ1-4	CASSQTFGGKNEKLFF	TGTGCCAGCAGCCAGACCTTCGGGGGTAAAAATGAAAAACTGTTTTTT
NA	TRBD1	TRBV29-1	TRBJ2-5	CSVQNRGRQETQYF	TGCAGCGTCCAGAACAGGGGGCGTCAAGAGACCCAGTACTTC
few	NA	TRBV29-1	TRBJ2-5	CSVVLRRGSSETQYF	TGCAGCGTTGTTCTACGTAGGGGCTCCTCGGAGACCCAGTACTTC
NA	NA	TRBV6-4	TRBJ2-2	CASSDTNTGELFF	TGTGCCAGCAGTGACACCAACACCGGGGAGCTGTTTTTT
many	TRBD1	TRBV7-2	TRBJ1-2	CASTPRQGVGYGYTF	TGTGCCAGCACCCCAAGACAGGGCGTGGGCTATGGCTACACCTTC
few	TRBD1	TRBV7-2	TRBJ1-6	CASSSGTVNSPLHF	TGTGCCAGCAGCTCCGGGACAGTAAATTCACCCCTCCACTTT
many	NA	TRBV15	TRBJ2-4	CATSRELTPGDIQYF	TGTGCCACCAGCAGAGAACTCACCCCAGGGGACATTCAGTACTTC
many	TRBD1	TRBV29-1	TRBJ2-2	CSVVEGGNTGELFF	TGCAGCGTTGTTGAAGGGGGCAACACCGGGGAGCTGTTTTTT
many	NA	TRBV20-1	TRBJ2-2	CSARDPANTGELFF	TGCAGTGCTAGGGACCCCGCGAACACCGGGGAGCTGTTTTTT
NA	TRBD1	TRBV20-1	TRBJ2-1	CSARQGGGYNEQFF	TGCAGTGCCAGACAGGGGGGGGGTTACAATGAGCAGTTCTTC
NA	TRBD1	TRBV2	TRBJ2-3	CASSYDRASTDTQYF	TGTGCCAGCAGTTACGACAGGGCTAGCACAGATACGCAGTATTTT
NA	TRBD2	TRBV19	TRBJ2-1	CASSIGLAESSYNEQFF	TGTGCCAGTAGTATCGGGCTAGCGGAGAGCTCCTACAATGAGCAGTTCTTC
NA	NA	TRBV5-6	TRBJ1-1	CASSFLQTKNTEAFF	TGTGCCAGCAGCTTTCTACAGACGAAGAACACTGAAGCTTTCTTT
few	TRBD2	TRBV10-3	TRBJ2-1	CAIGREAYNEQFF	TGTGCCATCGGGCGGGAGGCCTACAATGAGCAGTTCTTC
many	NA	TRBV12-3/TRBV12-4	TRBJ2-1	CASSLVTTGSEQFF	TGTGCCAGCAGTTTAGTGACGACAGGATCTGAGCAGTTCTTC
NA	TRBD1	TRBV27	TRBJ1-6	CASSTQGARGSPLHF	TGTGCCAGCAGCACCCAGGGGGCGCGGGGCTCACCCCTCCACTTT
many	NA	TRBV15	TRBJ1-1	CATSRDGRLNTEAFF	TGTGCCACCAGCAGAGACGGCAGGCTGAACACTGAAGCTTTCTTT
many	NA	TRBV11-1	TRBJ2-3	CASSAGFLRGLSTDTQYF	TGTGCCAGCAGCGCCGGATTTCTTCGGGGCCTTAGCACAGATACGCAGTATTTT
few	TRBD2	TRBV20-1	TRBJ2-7	CSAPEVGLANNYEQYF	TGCAGTGCTCCCGAGGTCGGACTAGCGAACAACTACGAGCAGTACTTC
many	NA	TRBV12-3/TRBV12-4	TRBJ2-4	CASSLGDLAKNIQYF	TGTGCCAGCAGTTTAGGTGATCTAGCCAAAAACATTCAGTACTTC
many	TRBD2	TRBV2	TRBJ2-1	CASVAGTSSLGEQFF	TGTGCCAGCGTTGCAGGGACTAGCAGCCTCGGGGAGCAGTTCTTC
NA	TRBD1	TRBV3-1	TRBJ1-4	CASSRETGKLFF	TGTGCCAGCAGCCGAGAGACAGGGAAACTGTTTTTT
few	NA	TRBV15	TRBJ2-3	CATSRPGGADTQYF	TGTGCCACCAGCAGACCTGGGGGAGCAGATACGCAGTATTTT
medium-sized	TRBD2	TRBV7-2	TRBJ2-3	CASSTPSGSFTDTQYF	TGTGCCAGCAGCACGCCTAGCGGGAGCTTCACAGATACGCAGTATTTT
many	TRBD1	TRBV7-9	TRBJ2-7	CASSGTGNYEQYF	TGTGCCAGCAGCGGGACAGGTAACTACGAGCAGTACTTC
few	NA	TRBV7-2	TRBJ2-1	CASSLKFSSYNEQFF	TGTGCCAGCAGCTTAAAATTCAGCTCCTACAATGAGCAGTTCTTC
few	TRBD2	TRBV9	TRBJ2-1	CASSGGLAGDNEQFF	TGTGCCAGCAGCGGGGGACTAGCGGGGGACAATGAGCAGTTCTTC
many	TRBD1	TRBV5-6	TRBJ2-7	CASSLEWGQGGYEQYF	TGTGCCAGCAGCCTCGAGTGGGGACAGGGCGGCTACGAGCAGTACTTC
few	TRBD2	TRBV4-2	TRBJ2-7	CASSRLAGGDYEQYF	TGTGCCAGCAGCCGGCTAGCGGGGGGCGACTACGAGCAGTACTTC
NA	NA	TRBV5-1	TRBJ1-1	CASSWSGQSNTEAFF	TGCGCCAGCAGCTGGTCCGGACAAAGTAACACTGAAGCTTTCTTT
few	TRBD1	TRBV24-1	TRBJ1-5	CATSAGGRGNQPQHF	TGTGCCACCAGTGCAGGGGGCAGGGGCAATCAGCCCCAGCATTTT
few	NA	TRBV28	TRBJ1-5	CASRLQMSNQPQHF	TGTGCCAGCAGACTACAGATGAGCAATCAGCCCCAGCATTTT
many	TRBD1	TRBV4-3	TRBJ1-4	CASSYSGTGPNEKLFF	TGCGCCAGCAGCTACTCCGGGACAGGGCCTAATGAAAAACTGTTTTTT
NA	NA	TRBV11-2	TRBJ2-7	CASSLTQGGSYEQYF	TGTGCCAGCAGCTTAACCCAGGGGGGGTCCTACGAGCAGTACTTC
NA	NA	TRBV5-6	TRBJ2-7	CASSAGLNEQYF	TGTGCCAGCAGCGCCGGGCTAAACGAGCAGTACTTC
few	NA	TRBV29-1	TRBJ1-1	CSVVEGPGTEAFF	TGCAGCGTTGTGGAGGGGCCAGGCACTGAAGCTTTCTTT
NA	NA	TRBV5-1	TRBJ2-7	CASSSSGTEGGYEQYF	TGCGCCAGCAGCTCCTCCGGGACAGAGGGGGGATACGAGCAGTACTTC
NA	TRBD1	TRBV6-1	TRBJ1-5	CASSVKGASNQPQHF	TGTGCCAGCAGTGTGAAGGGGGCAAGCAATCAGCCCCAGCATTTT
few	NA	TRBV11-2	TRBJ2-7	CASSERAGGLHEQYF	TGTGCCAGCAGCGAAAGAGCCGGGGGCCTCCACGAGCAGTACTTC
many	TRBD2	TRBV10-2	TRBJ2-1	CASAPTSGVYNEQFF	TGCGCCAGCGCTCCTACTAGCGGGGTTTACAATGAGCAGTTCTTC
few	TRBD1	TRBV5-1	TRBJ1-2	CASSPGTGGVGYTF	TGCGCCAGCAGCCCCGGGACAGGGGGCGTCGGCTACACCTTC
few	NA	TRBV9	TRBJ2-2	CASSVDPTGELFF	TGTGCCAGCAGCGTAGACCCTACCGGGGAGCTGTTTTTT
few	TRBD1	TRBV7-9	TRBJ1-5	CASIGTGNQPQHF	TGTGCCAGCATAGGGACAGGGAATCAGCCCCAGCATTTT
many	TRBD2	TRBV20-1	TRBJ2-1	CSASLWGLAVYNEQFF	TGCAGTGCTAGTCTTTGGGGACTAGCGGTTTACAATGAGCAGTTCTTC
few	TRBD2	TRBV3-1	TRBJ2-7	CASSRPYHTSGGSYEQYF	TGTGCCAGCAGCCGACCCTACCATACTAGCGGGGGGTCCTACGAGCAGTACTTC
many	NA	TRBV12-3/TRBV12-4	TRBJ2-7	CASRVTIGYEQYF	TGTGCCAGCAGGGTCACTATAGGGTACGAGCAGTACTTC
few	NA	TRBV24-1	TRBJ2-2	CATSDSRVTGELFF	TGTGCCACCAGTGATTCCAGGGTAACCGGGGAGCTGTTTTTT
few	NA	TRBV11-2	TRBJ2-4	CASSEFSKGIQYF	TGTGCCAGCAGTGAGTTCTCAAAAGGAATTCAGTACTTC
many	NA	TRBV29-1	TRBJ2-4	CSALGHQNIQYF	TGCAGCGCCCTGGGGCATCAGAACATTCAGTACTTC
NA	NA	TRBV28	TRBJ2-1	CASSPDFSAHNEQFF	TGTGCCAGCAGTCCAGACTTCAGCGCTCACAATGAGCAGTTCTTC
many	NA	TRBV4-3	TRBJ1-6	CASSQGPRAPLHF	TGCGCCAGCAGCCAGGGCCCAAGGGCACCCCTCCACTTT
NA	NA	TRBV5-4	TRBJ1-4	CASSFRPEGEKLFF	TGTGCCAGCAGCTTTCGACCAGAAGGTGAAAAACTGTTTTTT
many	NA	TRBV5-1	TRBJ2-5	CASKIGGLQETQYF	TGCGCCAGCAAAATCGGGGGACTTCAAGAGACCCAGTACTTC
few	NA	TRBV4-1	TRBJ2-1	CASSNPGRTETYNEQFF	TGCGCCAGCAGCAACCCCGGGCGTACGGAGACCTACAATGAGCAGTTCTTC
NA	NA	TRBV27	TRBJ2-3	CASSLVGALVTDTQYF	TGTGCCAGCAGTTTAGTGGGGGCGCTTGTCACAGATACGCAGTATTTT
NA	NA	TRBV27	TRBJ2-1	CASSLSAATSYNEQFF	TGTGCCAGCAGTTTATCAGCGGCGACTTCCTACAATGAGCAGTTCTTC
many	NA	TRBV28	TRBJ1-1	CASSLFVFGEGTEAFF	TGTGCCAGCAGTTTATTCGTTTTCGGGGAGGGCACTGAAGCTTTCTTT